This is a list of T cell receptor beta chains from one sample in a study of control samples from healthy donors and cancer patients. Measured with immunoSEQ multiplex PCR; TCRdb has only the in-frame clones, and not every one. The table has about 50,000 clones, about 93% seen once. Sequences were obtained from blood. These receptors originate from a man between 25 and 39 years old in good health. Both conserved end residues are part of each CDR3. The order of the fields is V gene, CDR3 protein.

TRBV28 CASSNGDASSYEQYF
TRBV2 CASTRTEWNTEAFF
TRBV20-1 CSAYNEKLFF
TRBV5-4 CASSLTSGRAIFEQFF
TRBV3-1/TRBV3-2 CASSPRKREGVKGYTF
TRBV5-5 CASSLEWNQPQHF
TRBV24-1 CATSDGTGGNEKLFF
TRBV11-2 CASSSLVGRATDTQYF
TRBV7-9 CASSSGGQTQYF
TRBV10-3 CAISDRVGRTEAFF
TRBV19 CASSIGVRQPQHF
TRBV2 CASTNREGTGELFF
TRBV5-1 CASSLDSSDRPSSYEQYF
TRBV5-6 CASSLAGLVNTEAFF
TRBV4-1 CASSQKPSAGDNSPLHF
TRBV6-1 CASSEALGGRTEAFF
TRBV7-2 CASSWATNRVFDTQYF
TRBV3-1/TRBV3-2 CASSQGHNYGYTF
TRBV25-1 CASADGGGHEQYF
TRBV21-1 CARPTGSNQPQHF
TRBV6-5 CASSPTGINQPQHF
TRBV9 CASSGIQGASGGFSDTQYF
TRBV2 CASSEWQEGYTF
TRBV6-1 CASSDAFSGNTIYF
TRBV27 CASSTSGRGNPYEQYF
TRBV6-2/TRBV6-3 CASSYSRTQASQISYEQYF
TRBV27 CASAKRSEGTEAFF
TRBV7-9 CASSLALGRGNEQFF
TRBV27 CASSLGGYQETQYF
TRBV6-5 CASRGPYEQYF
TRBV24-1 CATSDTTYNEQFF
TRBV6-6 CASSKNTDTQYF
TRBV11-1 CASSPPGTPNQKLFF
TRBV5-1 CASSYDIYGYTF
TRBV4-2 CASSQVRDRIYNEQFF
TRBV5-5 CASSYSDKPYEQYF
TRBV28 CASSLRLTEAFF
TRBV21-1 CASSKAGEGTGEDGYTF